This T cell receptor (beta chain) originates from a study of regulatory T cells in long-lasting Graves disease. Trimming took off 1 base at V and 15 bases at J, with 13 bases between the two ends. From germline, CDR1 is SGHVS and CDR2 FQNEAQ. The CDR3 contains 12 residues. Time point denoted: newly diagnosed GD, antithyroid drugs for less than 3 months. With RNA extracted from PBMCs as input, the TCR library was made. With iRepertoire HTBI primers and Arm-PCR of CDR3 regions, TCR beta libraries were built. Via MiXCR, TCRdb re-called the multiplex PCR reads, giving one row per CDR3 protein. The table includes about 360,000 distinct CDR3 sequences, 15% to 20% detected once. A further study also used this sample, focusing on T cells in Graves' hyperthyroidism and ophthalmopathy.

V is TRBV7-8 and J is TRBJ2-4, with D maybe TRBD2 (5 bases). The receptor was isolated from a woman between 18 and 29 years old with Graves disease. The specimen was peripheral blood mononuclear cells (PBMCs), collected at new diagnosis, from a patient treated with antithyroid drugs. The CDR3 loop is CASSLGRGERYF. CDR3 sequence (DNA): TGTGCCAGCAGCTTAGGTCGGGGTGAGCGGTACTTC.